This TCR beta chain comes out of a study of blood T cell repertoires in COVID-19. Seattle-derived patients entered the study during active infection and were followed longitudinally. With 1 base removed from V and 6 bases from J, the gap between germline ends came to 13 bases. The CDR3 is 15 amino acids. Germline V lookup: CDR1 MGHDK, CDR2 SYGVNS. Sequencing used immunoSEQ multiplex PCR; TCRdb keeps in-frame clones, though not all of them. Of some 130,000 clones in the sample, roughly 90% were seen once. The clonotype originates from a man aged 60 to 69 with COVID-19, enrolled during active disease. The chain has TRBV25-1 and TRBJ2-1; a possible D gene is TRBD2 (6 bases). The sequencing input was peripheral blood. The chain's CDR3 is CASSESGGATNEQFF. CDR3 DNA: TGTGCCAGCAGTGAATCGGGCGGGGCGACCAATGAGCAGTTCTTC.